Shown below are 20 T cell receptor beta chains from a single sample sequenced in a study of tumor and adjacent non-tumor tissue in lung cancer. The template was RNA from unsorted bulk tissue. Three rounds of nested PCR, following a modified ARM-PCR protocol, produced the TCRbeta library. One entry per CDR3 protein results from TCRdb running MiXCR on the multiplex PCR reads. The repertoire holds approximately 130,000 distinct CDR3 sequences, with 66% as singletons. The sequencing sample was made of lung tumor tissue. These TCRs come from a man under 40 with non-small cell lung cancer.

This chain uses TRBV6-4 with TRBJ2-3, with 10 bases fitting TRBD1. The V and J ends lost 1 base and 6 bases, in that order; junction bases with no gene match: 1. This CDR3 region has 14 residues. Germline CDR1 and CDR2: MRHNA and SNTAGT. CDR3 residues: CASSDWTGGDTQYF. The CDR3 DNA reads TGTGCCAGCAGTGACTGGACAGGGGGGGATACGCAGTATTTT.

The V and J genes are TRBV12-3 or TRBV12-4 and TRBJ1-5, with 12 bases matching TRBD1. This CDR3 contains 16 residues. V trimming: 2 bases; J trimming: 7 bases; junction bases outside the gene matches: 6. In DNA, the CDR3 is TGTGCCAGCAGTTTATGGGGACAGGGGGCACCGCAGCCCCAGCATTTT. It specifies CASSLWGQGAPQPQHF.

Note on this clonotype: One junction end disagrees with the germline gene, perhaps due to a read error. The genes are TRBV6-5 and TRBJ2-4; D uncertain. This CDR3 has 13 residues. The germline CDR1 and CDR2 sequences are MNHEY and SVGAGI. CDR3 nucleotide sequence: TGTGCCAGCAGGCCTTTAACCAAAAACATTCAGTGCTTC. Translating gives CASRPLTKNIQCF.

To note about this clonotype: Likely a read error: the CDR3 ends without its conserved phenylalanine or tryptophan. It is unclear where the CDR3 begins or ends on the DNA, so no DNA is shown, and the CDR3 is as TCRdb lists it. The V gene is TRBV11-3, the J gene TRBJ2-1. The CDR3 has 12 residues if both end residues are counted. Per germline, CDR1 SGHNT and CDR2 YENEEA. The CDR3 loop reads CASNLVPDEQFY.

With respect to this clonotype: At one of its ends the junction is not consistent with the germline gene, which may arise from a read error. This chain uses TRBV5-4 with TRBJ2-7, with D maybe TRBD2 (5 bases). CDR1 is SGHNT and CDR2 is YYREEE in the germline V gene (reference sequence). The CDR3 has 12 residues. The DNA of the CDR3 is TGTGCCAGCACCAAAGACTACTACGAGCAATACTTC. It encodes CASTKDYYEQYF.

The chain is built from TRBV20-1 and TRBJ2-1; perhaps TRBD2 as D (6 bases). The V gene lost 2 bases and the J gene lost 6 bases, with 17 bases spanning the gap. CDR1 and CDR2 from the germline V gene are DFQATT and SNEGSKA (reference sequence). The CDR3 contains 15 residues. CDR3 in amino acids: CSARNRLGGLNEQFF. The DNA of the CDR3 is TGCAGTGCTAGAAATCGGCTTGGAGGGCTCAATGAGCAGTTCTTC.

In the case of this clonotype: Mismatch with germline at one junction end may stem from a read error. The rearrangement joins TRBV10-2 to TRBJ2-3, with 7 nucleotides matching TRBD1. The CDR3 loop spans 14 amino acids. Germline CDR1 and CDR2: WSHSY and SAAADI. CDR3 sequence reads: CVSNVRGHWDTQYF. The DNA for the CDR3 is TGCGTCAGCAATGTTAGGGGGCATTGGGATACGCAGTATTTT.

This clonotype has just one count. An end of the junction differs from the germline gene, which may be a read error. The CDR3 nucleotides read TGCGCCAGCAGCCTTACTAGCGCCGAGCGGTACTTC. Protein: CASSLTSAERYF. V is TRBV5-1 and J is TRBJ2-7; 7 bases align to TRBD2. Looked up from germline, CDR1 is SGHRS and CDR2 is YFSETQ. CDR3 length: 12 residues. The full variable domain, rest sourced from reference TRBV5-1 and TRBJ2-7, is KAGVTQTPRYLIKTRGQQVTLSCSPISGHRSVSWYQQTPGQGLQFLFEYFSETQRNKGNFPGRFSGRQFSNSRSEMNVSTLELGDSALYLCASSLTSAERYFGPGTRLTVT.

Points on this clonotype: One end of the junction fails to match germline, which may point to a read error. The gene calls are TRBV5-4 and TRBJ1-2; D remains unclear. There are 14 residues in the CDR3. The germline V gene has CDR1 SGHNT and CDR2 YYREEE (reference sequence). The CDR3 region has the DNA TGTGCCAGCAGCTTTGGGCATGGCGACTATGGGTACACCTTC. Translating gives CASSFGHGDYGYTF.

V usage is TRBV20-1 and J usage is TRBJ2-3, with 7 nucleotides matching TRBD2. Per the germline V gene, CDR1 is DFQATT and CDR2 is SNEGSKA (reference sequence). The CDR3 totals 15 residues. CDR3 DNA sequence: TGCAATCCTTCGCCCCTCAGCGGGGCCACAGATACGCAGTATTTT. This sequence encodes CNPSPLSGATDTQYF.

V usage is TRBV6-1 and J usage is TRBJ1-5; unclear D gene. The CDR3 length is 15 residues. With 0 bases removed from V and 9 bases from J, the gap between germline ends came to 15 bases. Germline CDR1 MNHNS, CDR2 SASEGT. The CDR3 is CASSEARQAPGPQHF. The CDR3 coding sequence is TGTGCCAGCAGTGAAGCTCGTCAGGCCCCAGGGCCCCAGCATTTT.

This clonotype was seen a single time. The junction shows a germline mismatch at one end, possibly a read error. This chain uses TRBV6-2 or TRBV6-3 with TRBJ2-6, with D possibly being TRBD1 (6 bases). The length of the CDR3 is 15 residues. Germline V gene data show CDR1 as MNHEY and CDR2 as SVGEGT. CDR3 nucleotides: TGTGCCAGCAGTTATATGGGGGCCGGGGTCAACGTCCTGACTTTC. It specifies CASSYMGAGVNVLTF.

The rearrangement joins TRBV6-2 or TRBV6-3 to TRBJ1-2; tentatively, D is TRBD1 (5 bases). The CDR3 has 14 amino acids. In germline, CDR1 is MNHEY, CDR2 SVGEGT. V lost 0 bases and J lost 5, with 10 bases in between. The DNA of the CDR3 is TGTGCCAGCAGTTACTCGGTACAGGTATATGGCTACACCTTC. Encoded protein: CASSYSVQVYGYTF.

This clonotype was seen more than once but under ten times. In DNA, the CDR3 is TGCGCCAGCAGCCAAGATGGGGCAGGGGGTAACTACGAGCAGTACTTC. This codes for CASSQDGAGGNYEQYF. The chain links TRBV4-1 to TRBJ2-7; 7 bases align to TRBD1. This CDR3 has 16 residues. CDR1 is MGHRA, CDR2 YSYEKL, per germline. J was trimmed by 3 bases and V by 0 bases; bases with no gene match: 8.

For this clonotype: Possible read error: a much larger clone is one base away. The chain combines TRBV13 with TRBJ1-2, with 9 bases lining up with TRBD1. The V gene's germline CDR1 is PRHDT and CDR2 FYEKMQ (reference sequence). The CDR3 runs 14 residues. Written as DNA, the CDR3 is TGTGCCAGCAACTTAGCGGGACAGGGCGACGGCTACACCTTC. It yields the protein CASNLAGQGDGYTF.

J is TRBJ2-1 and V is TRBV5-1, with D possibly matching TRBD1 (5 bases). Germline lookup yields CDR1 SGHRS and CDR2 YFSETQ. Deletions cut 7 bases from V and 6 bases from J, with 14 bases between. This CDR3 is 13 amino acids long. CDR3 loop: CASSGHVVNEQFF. The CDR3 DNA reads as TGCGCCAGCTCAGGACATGTGGTCAATGAGCAGTTCTTC.

This clonotype was seen only once. The conserved closing phenylalanine or tryptophan is absent in this CDR3, likely reflecting a read error. The chain couples TRBV20-1 to TRBJ2-7; maybe TRBD1 (5 bases). This CDR3 has 14 amino acids. Germline lookup yields CDR1 DFQATT and CDR2 SNEGSKA (reference sequence). Here the CDR3 DNA reads TGCTGTGCTAGAGTGGCAGGGAAATCCTACGAGCAGTACATC. Its protein product is CCARVAGKSYEQYI.

To note about this clonotype: Since a much larger clone is just one base distant, this may be a read error. The chain joins TRBV20-1 to TRBJ1-5; TRBD2 matches at 8 bases. The last part of the DNA fits TRBJ2-3 better; the J call may be wrong. CDR1 is DFQATT, CDR2 SNEGSKA, per germline (reference sequence). The CDR3 loop spans 12 amino acids. The CDR3 loop is CSASGGGQPQYF. The CDR3 coding sequence is TGCAGTGCCTCGGGGGGGGGGCAGCCCCAGTATTTT.

A word on this clonotype: The junction shows a germline mismatch at one end, possibly a read error. J is TRBJ2-1 and V is TRBV6-5; D tentatively fits TRBD1 or TRBD2 (5 bases each). The CDR3 covers 15 residues. Germline values: CDR1 MNHEY, CDR2 SVGAGI. As DNA, the CDR3 is TGTGCCAACAGTGCCGGGACCAACGCATACAATGAGCAGTTCTTC. Translated: CANSAGTNAYNEQFF.

Concerning this clonotype: This could be a read error, since a much larger clone is one nucleotide away. The chain recombines TRBV20-1 with TRBJ2-3; 11 nucleotides line up with TRBD2. Unmatched junction bases numbered 13, after V lost 7 bases and J lost 4 bases. CDR1 is DFQATT, CDR2 SNEGSKA, per germline (reference sequence). CDR3 length: 16 residues. The CDR3 coding sequence is TGCAGTGTTAGGACACCTAGCGGGAGGTTCGCAGATACGCAGTATTTT. It translates to CSVRTPSGRFADTQYF.